This TCR beta chain was observed in a study of T cells in Graves' hyperthyroidism and ophthalmopathy (dated by TCRdb to the late 2010s). For the study in its entirety: Peripheral blood was sampled at the time of initial diagnosis, prior to any treatment. Following sampling, methimazole starting at 30 mg daily was given to hyperthyroidism patients, and high-dose intravenous methylprednisolone was given to ophthalmopathy patients. In addition, the study compared T-cell repertoires in thyroid tissue and in blood from roughly six Graves' hyperthyroidism patients. To identify TCR V-J signatures that set the groups apart, the researchers used a discovery cohort of 95 to 100 patients, made up of approximately 43 with Graves' ophthalmopathy and 55 to 65 with stable Graves' hyperthyroidism. TCR Vbeta CDR3 sequencing of 120 to 150 peripheral blood samples (more than 40 ophthalmopathy, around 80 hyperthyroidism and some 17 progressor patients) is reported in the paper. Whether ophthalmopathy could be predicted prospectively was tested in an independent validation cohort made up of some 20 hyperthyroidism patients plus 17 patients who later progressed to ophthalmopathy. The 75 to 100 discovery patients were divided at random into training and test sets in a 7:3 ratio. General findings and caveats noted by the study authors: Most expanded thyroid clonotypes (frequency above 0.001) were also found in blood, which suggests that blood repertoires may mirror thyroid immune responses. In cross-validation, a model built on a 13 V-J signature told ophthalmopathy apart from stable hyperthyroidism with roughly 87% sensitivity and roughly 83% specificity, and in testing the same model reached 80%/75%. No statistical method was used to fix the sample size in advance, and group allocation was not hidden from the investigators. In validation, the model predicted progression to ophthalmopathy a median of about 6.8 months before onset, with approximately 71% sensitivity and 72.22% specificity.

A patient counted as having stable Graves' hyperthyroidism if no progression to ophthalmopathy occurred over 18 months of follow-up. Hyperthyroidism patients were newly diagnosed, with disease duration under 2 months, and aged 18 to 65 years. The study excluded patients with uncontrolled infections, other autoimmune diseases, pregnancy or lactation. Diagnoses relied on clinical symptoms, serum thyroxine and TRAb, thyroid ultrasound and orbital computed tomography. PBMCs were separated from around 9.1 ml of fresh peripheral blood using Ficoll-Paque density gradient centrifugation. Total RNA was extracted with Trizol reagent, and quality was checked on an Agilent 2100 Bioanalyzer. The CDR3, from cysteine to phenylalanine, totals 13 residues. Only the CDR3 region is kept as DNA, spanning 39 bases read in frame from base 1. V lost 10 bases and J lost 2 bases; the stretch between them is 10 bases long. The germline V gene gives CDR1 as KGHDR and CDR2 as SFDVKD.

Amplification of TCR beta CDR3 regions was carried out from RNA transcripts. For the first round of RT-PCR on the TCR CDR3, the HTBI primer set was used together with the Qiagen OneStep RT-PCR kit. Libraries were constructed in a second round of multiplex PCR, after which size selection and purification were performed. Paired-end sequencing of the libraries was performed with 100 bp reads on an Illumina HiSeq2000. For the original study's pipeline: SOAPnuke was used to process the raw data, throwing out any read that contained adapters or uncalled bases, had a mean Phred below 15, or lacked an exact constant-primer or identifier match. High-quality paired reads were merged with COPE v1.2.5, and unique nucleotide sequences were defined as clonotypes. MiTCR v1.1 was used to align the clonotypes against IMGT TRBV, TRBD and TRBJ reference segments. Analysis was restricted to V-J combinations with a frequency above 0.0001, which covered roughly 99% of repertoires. The TCS score was defined as the ratio of F50 (clonal expansion) to E x V (chaos), calculated using BLOSUM62-based TCRdist between CDR3 peptides within each V-J. Welch's t-statistics and random forest reduced 514 V-J features to 10 to 15, which were used in a naive Bayes classifier (R e1071). The similarity between thyroid and blood repertoires was quantified using the Morisita-Horn index. TCRdb's own reprocessing of the public reads used fastp at Q25 and MiXCR and kept productive beta chains. Each entry is one CDR3 protein sequence, shown with its most common DNA and genes. The V and J calls shown here were made by TCRdb, not taken from the authors' results. The sample table contains hundreds of thousands of distinct CDR3 sequences; only one count was recorded for 38% of them. The ten top clones hold over 8% of the sample.

Concerning this clonotype itself: It lacks a known antigen. This may stem from a read error, because a much larger clone lies one nucleotide away.

This sequence uses TRBV24-1 and TRBJ2-2; a confident D gene designation cannot be given. Sample: blood. The TCR was taken from a man aged 18-30 years with Graves' hyperthyroidism. CDR3 region: CATGSGNTGELFF. The DNA sequence reads TGTGCCACGGGTTCGGGCAACACCGGGGAGCTGTTTTTT.